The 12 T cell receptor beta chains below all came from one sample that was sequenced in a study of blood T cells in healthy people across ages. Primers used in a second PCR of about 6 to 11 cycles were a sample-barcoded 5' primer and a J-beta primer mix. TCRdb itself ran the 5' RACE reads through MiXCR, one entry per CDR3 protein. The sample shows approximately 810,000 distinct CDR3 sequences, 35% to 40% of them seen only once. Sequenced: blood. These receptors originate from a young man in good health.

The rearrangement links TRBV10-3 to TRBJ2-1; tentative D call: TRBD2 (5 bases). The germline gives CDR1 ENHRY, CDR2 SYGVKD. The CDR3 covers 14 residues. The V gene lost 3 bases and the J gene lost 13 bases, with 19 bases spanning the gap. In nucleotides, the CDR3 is TGTGCCATCAGTGATCCTTACCGACTACTGCCCCAGTTCTTC. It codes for CAISDPYRLLPQFF.

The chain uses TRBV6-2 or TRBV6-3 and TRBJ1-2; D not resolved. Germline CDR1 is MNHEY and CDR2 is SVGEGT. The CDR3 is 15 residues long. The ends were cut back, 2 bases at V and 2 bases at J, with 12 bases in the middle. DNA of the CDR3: TGTGCCAGCAGTTACGTAGCAAACTCCAACTATGGCTACACCTTC. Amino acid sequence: CASSYVANSNYGYTF.

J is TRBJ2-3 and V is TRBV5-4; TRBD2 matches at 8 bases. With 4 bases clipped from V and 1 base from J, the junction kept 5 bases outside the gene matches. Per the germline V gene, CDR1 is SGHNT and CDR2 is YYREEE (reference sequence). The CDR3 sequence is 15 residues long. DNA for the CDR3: TGTGCCAGCAGCACGGGACTAGAGGGCACAGATACGCAGTATTTT. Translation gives CASSTGLEGTDTQYF.

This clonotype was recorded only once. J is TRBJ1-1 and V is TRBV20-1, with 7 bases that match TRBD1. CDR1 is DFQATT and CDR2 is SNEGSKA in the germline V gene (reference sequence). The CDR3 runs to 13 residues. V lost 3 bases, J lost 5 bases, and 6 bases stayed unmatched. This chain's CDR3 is CSASPTGRTEAFF. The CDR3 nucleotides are TGCAGTGCTAGTCCGACAGGGCGGACTGAAGCTTTCTTT.

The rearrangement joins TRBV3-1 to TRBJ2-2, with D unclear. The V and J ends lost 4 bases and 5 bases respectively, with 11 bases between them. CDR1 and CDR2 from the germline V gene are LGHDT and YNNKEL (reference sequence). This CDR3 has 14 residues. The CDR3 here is CASSLIIRTGELFF. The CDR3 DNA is TGTGCCAGCAGCCTTATCATAAGGACCGGGGAGCTGTTTTTT.

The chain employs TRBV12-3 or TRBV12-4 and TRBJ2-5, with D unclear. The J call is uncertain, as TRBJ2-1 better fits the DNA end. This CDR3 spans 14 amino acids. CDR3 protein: CASSWIGPQETQFF. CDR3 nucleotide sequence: TGTGCCAGCAGTTGGATAGGCCCACAAGAGACCCAGTTCTTC.

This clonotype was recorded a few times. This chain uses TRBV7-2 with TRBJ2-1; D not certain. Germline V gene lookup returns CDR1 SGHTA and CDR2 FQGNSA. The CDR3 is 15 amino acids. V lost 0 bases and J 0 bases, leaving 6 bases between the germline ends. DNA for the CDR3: TGTGCCAGCAGCTTAGCGGTACCCTCCTACAATGAGCAGTTCTTC. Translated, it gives CASSLAVPSYNEQFF.

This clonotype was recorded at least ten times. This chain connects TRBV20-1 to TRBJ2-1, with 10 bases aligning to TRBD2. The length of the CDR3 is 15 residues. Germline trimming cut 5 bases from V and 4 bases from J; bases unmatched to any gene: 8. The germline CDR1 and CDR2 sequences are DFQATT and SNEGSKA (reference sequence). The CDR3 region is CSAQDSSGGYNEQFF. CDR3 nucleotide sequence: TGCAGTGCTCAAGATTCTAGCGGGGGATACAATGAGCAGTTCTTC.

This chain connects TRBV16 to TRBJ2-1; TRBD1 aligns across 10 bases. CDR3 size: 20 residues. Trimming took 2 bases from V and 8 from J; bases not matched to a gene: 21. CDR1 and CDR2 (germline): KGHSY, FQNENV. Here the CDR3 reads CASSQVTGQGKNQEWDEQFF. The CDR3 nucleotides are TGTGCCAGCAGCCAAGTGACGGGACAGGGGAAAAATCAGGAATGGGATGAGCAGTTCTTC. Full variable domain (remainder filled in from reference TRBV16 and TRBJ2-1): GEEVAQTPKHLVRGEGQKAKLYCAPIKGHSYVFWYQQVLKNEFKFLISFQNENVFDETGMPKERFSAKCLPNSPCSLEIQATKLEDSAVYFCASSQVTGQGKNQEWDEQFFGPGTRLTVL.

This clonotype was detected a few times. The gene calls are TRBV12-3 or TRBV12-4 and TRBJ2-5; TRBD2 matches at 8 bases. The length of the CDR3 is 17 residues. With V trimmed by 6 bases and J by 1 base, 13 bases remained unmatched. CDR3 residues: CASSPPGAGAFQETQYF. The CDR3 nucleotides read TGTGCCAGCAGCCCGCCTGGAGCGGGGGCTTTCCAAGAGACCCAGTACTTC.

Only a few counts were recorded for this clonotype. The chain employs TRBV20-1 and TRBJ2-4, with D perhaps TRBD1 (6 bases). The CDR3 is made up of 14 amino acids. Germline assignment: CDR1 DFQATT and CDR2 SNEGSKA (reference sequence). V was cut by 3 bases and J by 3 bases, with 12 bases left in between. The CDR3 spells CSASGRGDKNIQYF. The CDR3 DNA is TGCAGTGCTAGTGGCAGGGGTGACAAAAACATTCAGTACTTC.

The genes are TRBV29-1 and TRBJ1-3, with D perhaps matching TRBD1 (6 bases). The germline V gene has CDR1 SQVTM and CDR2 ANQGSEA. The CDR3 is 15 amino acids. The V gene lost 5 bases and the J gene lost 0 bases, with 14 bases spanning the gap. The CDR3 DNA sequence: TGCAGCGTTCTGGGTCGGGGGGCCTCTGGAAACACCATATATTTT. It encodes CSVLGRGASGNTIYF.